This T cell receptor (beta chain) was profiled in a study of T-cell reconstitution after alpha-beta-depleted transplantation in children. Findings and caveats of the study: Reportedly, only several hundred clones from non-depleted graft cells drove alpha-beta T-cell counts at about two months. At one year after transplant, newly produced T cells mostly accounted for T-cell counts and diversity. Some patients showed high day-60 TCRbeta diversity, which derived from surviving recipient T cells and thymic progenitors.

The trim removed 5 bases at V and 0 bases at J, leaving 5 bases unmatched. Germline-derived CDR1 and CDR2 are SGHNT and YYREEE (reference sequence). The CDR3 contains 15 residues. As it was prepared, the TCRbeta library received unique molecular identifiers. TCRdb fed the PCR reads into MiXCR, producing one record per CDR3 protein. Of approximately 800,000 distinct CDR3 sequences in the sample, roughly 16% were seen once. This clonotype was observed a few times. Its antigen is not known. The source of this sequence is a male patient aged 10-17 years who had a stem cell transplant for acute lymphoblastic leukemia, so the T cells may come from the graft donor. Sequenced here: PBMCs, mostly from graft donor cells, sampled 360 days after TCRalphabeta/CD19-depleted stem cell transplant. The chain employs TRBV5-4 and TRBJ2-7; the match to TRBD2 covers 10 bases. CDR3 nucleotide sequence: TGTGCCAGCAGTCACGGACTAGCGGCCTCCTACGAGCAGTACTTC. It translates to CASSHGLAASYEQYF.